Below, one T cell receptor (beta chain) is given with its context. This record belongs to a study of control samples from healthy donors and cancer patients. This table comes from immunoSEQ multiplex PCR, and its TCRdb copy is limited to in-frame clones, with some not included. The data contain over 85,000 clones, 88% of them singletons. The CDR3 is made up of 14 amino acids. J was trimmed by 2 bases and V by 5 bases; bases with no gene match: 3. Germline V CDR1 and CDR2: SGHVS, FNYEAQ. The rearrangement joins TRBV7-6 to TRBJ2-1; 7 bases fit TRBD2. This receptor was obtained from a woman aged 60-70 years with lung cancer. The specimen was PBMCs. The CDR3 spells CASSPRGAYNEQFF. As DNA, the CDR3 is TGTGCCAGCAGCCCCCGGGGGGCCTACAATGAGCAGTTCTTC.